Here is one T cell receptor (beta chain) with its context. Some clones are missing from TCRdb's copy, which holds only in-frame ones; the method was immunoSEQ multiplex PCR. The table records some 11,000 clones, 94% of them present only once. The data were obtained in a study of control samples from healthy donors and cancer patients. CDR1 is SGHRS, CDR2 YFSETQ, per germline. This CDR3 has 16 amino acids. The J segment lost 9 bases and the V segment lost 4 bases, leaving 9 bases of the junction unmatched. The TCR sequence derives from an older man with head and neck cancer. The V gene is TRBV5-1, the J gene TRBJ2-1; 14 nucleotides match TRBD2. Sequenced material: PBMCs. The CDR3 loop reads CASSTRTSGGSGEQFF. The CDR3 DNA follows: TGCGCCAGCAGCACCAGGACTAGCGGGGGGAGTGGTGAGCAGTTCTTC.